The 32 T cell receptor beta chains below come from one sample, sequenced in a study of cytomegalovirus exposure and HLA in healthy donors. The PCR used 60 Vbeta and 13 Jbeta primers. Here immunoSEQ multiplex PCR was the method, and the copy in TCRdb shows in-frame clones only, minus some. The table includes about 94,000 clones, about 80% detected once. Sequencing was done on a sample of PBMCs. The receptors derive from a male donor in good health and CMV-seronegative.

The chain is built from TRBV19 and TRBJ2-7, with 8 positions matching TRBD2. Germline values: CDR1 LNHDA, CDR2 SQIVND (reference sequence). The CDR3 contains 13 residues. V lost 3 bases, J lost 6 bases, and 4 bases stayed unmatched. The chain's CDR3 is CASSIREGREQYF. Written as DNA, the CDR3 is TGTGCCAGTAGTATTCGGGAGGGCCGCGAGCAGTACTTC.

This rearrangement joins TRBV7-9 to TRBJ1-2, with D perhaps matching TRBD1 (6 bases). CDR1 SEHNR and CDR2 FQNEAQ come from the germline V gene (reference sequence). The CDR3 spans 14 residues. The V gene lost 0 bases and the J gene lost 4 bases, with 9 bases spanning the gap. CDR3 coding DNA: TGTGCCAGCAGCTTAGCCACAGGGACCTATGGCTACACCTTC. Its translation: CASSLATGTYGYTF. The full variable domain, its missing parts supplied by reference TRBV7-9 and TRBJ1-2, is DTGVSQNPRHKITKRGQNVTFRCDPISEHNRLYWYRQTLGQGPEFLTYFQNEAQLEKSRLLSDRFSAERPKGSFSTLEIQRTEQGDSAMYLCASSLATGTYGYTFGSGTRLTVV.

This chain links TRBV5-1 with TRBJ2-2; 8 nucleotides line up with TRBD2. This CDR3 has 17 residues. Looked up from germline, CDR1 is SGHRS and CDR2 is YFSETQ. Germline trimming cut 4 bases from V and 1 base from J; bases unmatched to any gene: 9. The CDR3, as DNA: TGCGCCAGCAGCCCTTTCTGGGCGGGAGGGAACACCGGGGAGCTGTTTTTT. Its protein product is CASSPFWAGGNTGELFF.

The genes are TRBV27 and TRBJ2-7, with D possibly matching TRBD1 (6 bases). CDR1 MNHEY and CDR2 SMNVEV come from the germline V gene (reference sequence). This CDR3 region has 16 residues. V was shortened by 5 bases and J by 5 bases, with 22 bases between the two germline ends. CDR3 sequence reads: CASSLRAGVGVHEQYF. Here the CDR3 DNA reads TGTGCCAGCAGTCTCCGGGCAGGGGTTGGTGTCCACGAGCAGTACTTC.

The J gene is TRBJ2-1, the V gene TRBV9; 8 bases align to TRBD1. The CDR3 extends over 15 amino acids. Germline lookup yields CDR1 SGDLS and CDR2 YYNGEE. V dropped 4 bases and J dropped 8; count of bases not matched to a gene: 11. CDR3 amino acids: CASSLLQGGVDEQFF. CDR3 DNA sequence: TGTGCCAGCAGCCTCTTACAGGGGGGCGTTGATGAGCAGTTCTTC.

The chain has TRBV7-2 and TRBJ2-3; D unclear. The germline gives CDR1 SGHTA, CDR2 FQGNSA. Deletions cut 5 bases from V and 1 base from J, with 7 bases between. The CDR3 is 13 amino acids. The CDR3 DNA follows: TGTGCCAGCAGCCCGTCTCGCACAGATACGCAGTATTTT. This translates into CASSPSRTDTQYF.

The chain employs TRBV6-5 and TRBJ2-7; TRBD2 is a possible D gene (5 bases). This CDR3 region has 14 residues. Germline V gives CDR1 MNHEY, CDR2 SVGAGI. The V gene lost 4 bases and the J gene lost 3 bases, with 13 bases spanning the gap. The CDR3 DNA reads TGTGCCAGCAGTTTGAATTCGGGAAGCTACGAGCAGTACTTC. Its protein is CASSLNSGSYEQYF.

The chain has TRBV6-6 and TRBJ2-1; no clear D. Trimming removed 7 bases at V and 0 bases at J, with 10 bases between. This CDR3 has 14 residues. CDR1 is MNHNY and CDR2 is SVGAGI in the germline V gene (reference sequence). The DNA of the CDR3 is TGTGCCAGCAACCAAGACTCCTCCTACAATGAGCAGTTCTTC. Translated: CASNQDSSYNEQFF.

The J gene is TRBJ1-3, the V gene TRBV6-1, with 8 positions matching TRBD1. CDR1 and CDR2 (germline): MNHNS, SASEGT. Germline trimming cut 6 bases from V and 0 bases from J; bases unmatched to any gene: 4. CDR3 length: 15 amino acids. This CDR3 reads CASSIDRGSGNTIYF. The CDR3 nucleotides read TGTGCCAGCAGCATAGACAGGGGCTCTGGAAACACCATATATTTT.

The chain carries TRBV27 and TRBJ2-1; TRBD2 matches 8 bases. V lost 4 bases and J lost 0; bases outside the gene matches: 8. Germline assignment: CDR1 MNHEY and CDR2 SMNVEV (reference sequence). The CDR3 has 17 amino acids. The CDR3 DNA sequence: TGTGCCAGCAGTTCTCAGGGACTAGGAAGCTCCTACAATGAGCAGTTCTTC. Protein sequence: CASSSQGLGSSYNEQFF.

V is TRBV19 and J is TRBJ1-5; D unclear. CDR1 is LNHDA and CDR2 is SQIVND in the germline V gene (reference sequence). The CDR3 loop spans 15 amino acids. Trimming removed 0 bases from V and 4 bases from J, with 10 bases in between. This CDR3 is CASSIDGVRNQPQHF. DNA for the CDR3: TGTGCCAGTAGTATAGATGGAGTGCGGAATCAGCCCCAGCATTTT.

V gene TRBV27 combines with J gene TRBJ1-2; TRBD1 matches at 8 bases. The CDR3 runs 14 residues. J was trimmed by 3 bases and V by 5 bases; bases with no gene match: 5. Germline CDR1 MNHEY, CDR2 SMNVEV (reference sequence). The CDR3 sequence: CASSPYRGDYGYTF. For the CDR3, the DNA is TGTGCCAGCAGTCCATACAGGGGGGACTATGGCTACACCTTC.

This rearrangement joins TRBV18 to TRBJ2-2; D is perhaps TRBD2 (5 bases). The CDR3 has 15 residues. V lost 3 bases and J lost 4, with 12 bases in between. In germline, CDR1 is KGHSH, CDR2 LQKENI. CDR3 amino acids: CASSPRQAATGELFF. In nucleotides, the CDR3 is TGTGCCAGCTCACCCCGGCAAGCGGCCACCGGGGAGCTGTTTTTT.

This clone has a handful of counts. The genes are TRBV5-1 and TRBJ2-1; TRBD1 agrees at 10 bases. The V gene's germline CDR1 is SGHRS and CDR2 YFSETQ. The CDR3 spans 15 residues. The junction had 4 bases not matched to a gene; V was cut back by 5 bases and J by 2 bases. In DNA, the CDR3 is TGCGCCAGCAGTCCGGGACAGGGGCCCTACAATGAGCAGTTCTTC. It codes for CASSPGQGPYNEQFF.

This rearrangement joins TRBV19 to TRBJ1-5, with D possibly matching TRBD1 (5 bases). This CDR3 has 16 amino acids. V was clipped by 2 bases and J by 7 bases, with 18 bases between them. Germline V gene sequence: CDR1 LNHDA, CDR2 SQIVND (reference sequence). In nucleotides, the CDR3 is TGTGCCAGTAGTATATCGAATTTTGGGGAGGGGCAGCCCCAGCATTTT. Its translation: CASSISNFGEGQPQHF. Based on the CDR3 plus reference TRBV19 and TRBJ1-5, the full variable domain is DGGITQSPKYLFRKEGQNVTLSCEQNLNHDAMYWYRQDPGQGLRLIYYSQIVNDFQKGDIAEGYSVSREKKESFPLTVTSAQKNPTAFYLCASSISNFGEGQPQHFGDGTRLSIL.

The CDR3 coding sequence is TGTGCCAGCAGTTCGAGCGGGGTGGAGACCCAGTACTTC. Protein product: CASSSSGVETQYF. The V gene is TRBV7-3, the J gene TRBJ2-5, with 7 positions matching TRBD2. V shed 6 bases, J shed 5 bases, and the junction held 6 bases outside the gene matches. The germline CDR1 and CDR2 sequences are SGHTA and FQGTGA. CDR3 size: 13 residues.

The genes are TRBV5-5 and TRBJ1-6; D ambiguous. The CDR3 loop spans 16 amino acids. V was shortened by 3 bases and J by 0 bases, with 10 bases between the two germline ends. In germline, CDR1 is SGHKS, CDR2 YYEKEE (reference sequence). DNA of the CDR3: TGTGCCAGCAGCTCTAGGCGGAGCTCCTATAATTCACCCCTCCACTTT. Translation gives CASSSRRSSYNSPLHF.

V gene TRBV2 combines with J gene TRBJ1-1; D is perhaps TRBD1 (5 bases). V lost 7 bases and J 1 base, leaving 13 bases between the germline ends. The CDR3 sequence is 14 residues long. Looked up from germline, CDR1 is SNHLY and CDR2 is FYNNEI. CDR3 sequence reads: CASTQNGQNTEAFF. In DNA, the CDR3 is TGTGCCAGCACCCAGAATGGACAGAACACTGAAGCTTTCTTT.

The rearrangement uses TRBV28 and TRBJ1-2; 12 bases fit TRBD1. Germline CDR1 MDHEN, CDR2 SYDVKM. The CDR3 is 17 amino acids. V was pared by 1 base and J by 6 bases, with 9 bases of the junction left unmatched. DNA of the CDR3: TGTGCCAGCAGTTTATCGGGACAGGGGGCGAGTTTTGATGGCTACACCTTC. This gives the protein CASSLSGQGASFDGYTF.

The rearrangement uses TRBV6-1 and TRBJ2-7; 7 positions match TRBD1. Germline trimming cut 4 bases from V and 3 bases from J; bases unmatched to any gene: 15. The CDR3 runs to 17 residues. From germline, CDR1 is MNHNS and CDR2 SASEGT. This chain's CDR3 is CASSGQTGFLDYYEQYF. The CDR3 nucleotides are TGTGCCAGCAGTGGACAGACAGGGTTCTTAGACTACTACGAGCAGTACTTC.

This chain joins TRBV29-1 and TRBJ2-2, with D possibly TRBD1 on 5 matching bases. The ends were cut back, 3 bases at V and 3 bases at J, with 5 bases in the middle. Germline CDR1 is SQVTM and CDR2 is ANQGSEA. The CDR3 covers 12 residues. The CDR3 coding sequence is TGCAGCGTTGACAGGGACACCGGGGAGCTGTTTTTT. Residues: CSVDRDTGELFF.

This sequence joins TRBV27 and TRBJ1-1, with D uncertain. CDR1 MNHEY and CDR2 SMNVEV come from the germline V gene (reference sequence). Trimming pared 2 bases from V and 1 base from J, leaving 23 bases between. This CDR3 region has 19 residues. The CDR3: CASSLMPPGPRRANTEAFF. CDR3 sequence (DNA): TGTGCCAGCAGTTTAATGCCCCCGGGCCCTAGGAGGGCGAACACTGAAGCTTTCTTT.

The chain combines TRBV6-5 with TRBJ1-4; 9 bases map to TRBD1. Trimming removed 4 bases from V and 5 bases from J; junction bases left unmatched: 5. Germline lookup yields CDR1 MNHEY and CDR2 SVGAGI. The CDR3 is 15 amino acids. The CDR3 nucleotides are TGTGCCAGCAGTTCGGGACAGGGATTAAATGAAAAACTGTTTTTT. It is translated as CASSSGQGLNEKLFF.

The chain couples TRBV2 to TRBJ1-1; no firm D call. This CDR3 has 12 residues. From germline, CDR1 is SNHLY and CDR2 FYNNEI. The germline V and J ends were trimmed by 3 bases and 7 bases, with 9 bases remaining between them. CDR3 DNA: TGTGCCAGCAGTGATCGAGGAGGTGAAGCTTTCTTT. Translating it yields CASSDRGGEAFF.

Details on this clone: Relative to the germline gene, one junction end is altered; a read error may explain this. The rearrangement uses TRBV7-2 and TRBJ1-2; 7 positions match TRBD1. Looked up from germline, CDR1 is SGHTA and CDR2 is FQGNSA. The CDR3 loop spans 15 amino acids. This chain's CDR3 is CASSLEGTVSYVYTF. DNA for the CDR3: TGTGCCAGCAGCTTAGAGGGGACAGTCTCGTATGTCTACACCTTC.

The V call is TRBV6-6, the J call TRBJ2-1, with D possibly being TRBD1 (6 bases). V lost 6 bases and J lost 7, with 19 bases in between. Germline lookup yields CDR1 MNHNY and CDR2 SVGAGI (reference sequence). The CDR3 is made up of 15 amino acids. The CDR3 nucleotides are TGTGCCAGCAGGCTTCCGGGACAAAGGGGAAATGAGCAGTTCTTC. Translation: CASRLPGQRGNEQFF.

The chain recombines TRBV6-1 with TRBJ2-7, with TRBD1 matching over 10 bases. The length of the CDR3 is 14 residues. After removal of 1 base from V and 3 bases from J, the junction contained 0 bases not matched to a gene. Looked up from germline, CDR1 is MNHNS and CDR2 is SASEGT. CDR3 bases: TGTGCCAGCAGTGAAGGGACAGGGGGCTACGAGCAGTACTTC. Translating gives CASSEGTGGYEQYF.

This clone has a handful of counts. The chain combines TRBV4-3 with TRBJ1-2; D unresolved. Trimming took 2 bases from V and 4 from J, leaving 14 bases between them. The CDR3 covers 15 residues. In germline, CDR1 is LGHNA, CDR2 YSLEER. DNA for the CDR3: TGCGCCAGCAGCCAAATTCCCTTACACCTCTATGGCTACACCTTC. It translates to CASSQIPLHLYGYTF.

V usage is TRBV11-3 and J usage is TRBJ2-1, with 7 bases aligning to TRBD1. CDR1 is SGHNT and CDR2 is YENEEA in the germline V gene. The ends lost 4 bases at V and 3 bases at J; junction bases unmatched: 3. CDR3 length: 14 residues. CDR3 sequence reads: CASSSTGYYNEQFF. DNA for the CDR3: TGTGCCAGCAGCTCGACAGGGTACTACAATGAGCAGTTCTTC.

This sequence joins TRBV29-1 and TRBJ2-7; 10 bases are a match to TRBD2. The length of the CDR3 is 15 residues. Germline V gives CDR1 SQVTM, CDR2 ANQGSEA. V shed 6 bases and J 2 bases; nucleotides not matched to a gene: 10. CDR3 sequence (DNA): TGCAGCGTCTCCGGACTAGCGGACACAACCTACGAGCAGTACTTC. This codes for CSVSGLADTTYEQYF.

The sample holds a few counts of this clone. V gene TRBV27 combines with J gene TRBJ2-1, with 7 positions matching TRBD2. V gave up 5 bases and J gave up 2 bases; unmatched junction bases: 6. Germline CDR1 is MNHEY and CDR2 is SMNVEV (reference sequence). This CDR3 region has 15 residues. The CDR3 nucleotides read TGTGCCAGCAGTGAACTAGCGAGAACCTACAATGAGCAGTTCTTC. Its protein is CASSELARTYNEQFF.

This clone appeared once. The J gene is TRBJ1-1, the V gene TRBV28, with TRBD1 identical over 10 bases. The CDR3 sequence is 14 residues long. V was clipped by 4 bases and J by 7 bases; unmatched bases: 6. Germline V gene data show CDR1 as MDHEN and CDR2 as SYDVKM. CDR3 DNA: TGTGCCAGCAGTTGGGGACAGGGGCGATATGAAGCTTTCTTT. This translates into CASSWGQGRYEAFF.